This T cell receptor (beta chain) was identified in a study of blood T cell repertoires in COVID-19. Turning to the study itself: The study drew acute and convalescent COVID-19 samples from the United States, Italy and Spain. The cDNA or gDNA used as material had been derived from T cells, B-cell-depleted T cells, or PBMCs.

The CDR3 contains 16 residues. Germline V gene data show CDR1 as LGHNT and CDR2 as FRNRAP. Unmatched junction bases numbered 6, after V lost 6 bases and J lost 0 bases. Original data processing: Using reference gene primer amplification, nucleated cell counts were estimated. Libraries were prepared by immunoSEQ multiplex PCR; TCRdb keeps only in-frame clonotypes and omits some of them. The V and J calls and the clone size are those of that table, but D and trimming were determined from the DNA. This table holds about 180,000 clones, approximately 90% found once. The chain is built from TRBV12-5 and TRBJ2-2; TRBD2 agrees at 8 bases. Input material: peripheral blood. The origin of this receptor is a man younger than 30 who had recovered from COVID-19. As DNA, the CDR3 is TGTGCTAGTGGCCCTCTAGCGGGCACGAACACCGGGGAGCTGTTTTTT. This sequence encodes CASGPLAGTNTGELFF.